This TCR beta chain emerged from a study of post-analysis software for immune sequencing data (dated by TCRdb to between 2014 and 2016). Study-level background: Recorded disease courses included relapsing-remitting, secondary progressive and progressive-relapsing multiple sclerosis, with some patients lacking subtype annotation. A subset of samples was prepared in parallel using single-end sample barcoding, then pooled and co-amplified after Illumina adapter ligation. Patient repertoires were compared against around twelve previously published healthy control repertoires from donors aged about 6 to 25 years. General study outcomes and caveats: Patients showed significantly higher frequencies than controls for about five TRBV segments, among them TRBV5-6, TRBV5-1 and TRBV20-1. Multiple sclerosis patients had significantly lower normalized Chao1 diversity than controls, a result that suggests substantial peripheral T-cell clonal expansion. The control group was slightly older than the multiple sclerosis patient group. Direct clustering with F measure showed strong co-clustering of samples prepared in the same batch, prompting a batch-effect correction.

This clonotype came up a few times. Which antigen it targets is not known. Base-call qualities are not available, and no considerably larger clone is one nucleotide away. To demonstrate the VDJtools post-analysis software, TCR beta repertoires were profiled from the peripheral blood of 10 to 15 young patients with multiple sclerosis. The patients with multiple sclerosis were children and adolescents between 6 and 15 years of age. The junction shows trimming of 5 bases on V and 0 bases on J, plus 11 bases between the germline ends. Spanning cysteine to phenylalanine, the CDR3 consists of 16 amino acids. CDR3 DNA only is kept here, 48 bases in frame from base 1. Sequences SGHTA (CDR1) and FQGNSA (CDR2) are obtained from the germline V gene. The library was produced with PCR. The instrument was an Illumina HiSeq 2500. To reduce PCR and sequencing biases, unique molecular identifiers were built into the TCR beta cDNA libraries. Per 1 to 10 million input T cells, approximately 500,000 cDNA molecules were obtained, such that each molecule approximated one T cell. The patient libraries were prepared and sequenced using the same protocol as the earlier healthy control dataset. Within a given batch, samples were prepared together, multiplexed and sequenced on the same HiSeq lane. As for the original processing: Raw barcoded reads were processed with MIGEC, discarding single-read molecular identifier groups before consensus assembly and CDR3 extraction. Clonotype tables were post-analysed with VDJtools, normalizing diversity by down-sampling all datasets to the smallest sample size. In repertoire overlap clustering, CDR3 amino acid sequences, but not nucleotide sequences, were matched to correct batch-related cross-sample contamination. Clones were called with MiXCR by TCRdb after fastp trimmed the public reads at Q25, and only in-frame beta chains were retained. Each record represents a unique CDR3 protein, reported with the most common genes and DNA among its rows. Clone size and V and J calls follow TCRdb, not the original study. This sample gives 650,000 to 850,000 distinct CDR3 sequences in total; around 50% of them show up just once. In total, the top ten clones hold roughly 4.4% of the sample.

The clonotype originates from a girl under 18 with multiple sclerosis. Sequences were obtained from blood. Rearrangement joined TRBV7-2 to TRBJ1-6; confidence is insufficient to name the D gene. The CDR3 in this case is CASSADGSSYNSPLHF. The sequenced DNA is TGTGCCAGCAGCGCGGACGGTAGCTCCTATAATTCACCCCTCCACTTT.